Presented here are 18 T cell receptor beta chains from one specimen sequenced in a study of blood T cell repertoires in COVID-19. TCRdb's copy holds only in-frame clones and misses some; the assay was immunoSEQ multiplex PCR. The profile shows around 210,000 clones, around 92% of them singletons. Sequencing was carried out using PBMCs or T cells enriched from blood (not recorded which). The source of these receptors is a woman between 18 and 29 years old who had recovered from COVID-19.

This chain links TRBV5-1 with TRBJ1-4; TRBD1 is a possible D gene (6 bases). CDR1 and CDR2 from the germline V gene are SGHRS and YFSETQ. The ends were cut back, 0 bases at V and 7 bases at J, with 7 bases in the middle. The CDR3 is 13 residues long. The CDR3 protein is CASSLDRVEKLFF. CDR3 in DNA: TGCGCCAGCAGCTTGGACAGGGTTGAAAAACTGTTTTTT.

The gene calls are TRBV23-1 and TRBJ1-1; 10 bases are shared with TRBD1. TRBV23-1 is recorded as an ORF, its role being uncertain. The CDR3 has 14 amino acids. The V and J ends lost 3 bases and 6 bases, in that order; junction bases with no gene match: 4. CDR3 bases: TGCGCCAGCAGTCATTGGGGACAGGGGTCTGAAGCTTTCTTT. Residues: CASSHWGQGSEAFF.

This chain connects TRBV28 to TRBJ1-2; perhaps TRBD1 as D (6 bases). From germline, CDR1 is MDHEN and CDR2 SYDVKM. CDR3 length: 12 residues. V lost 7 bases, J lost 5 bases, and 11 bases lay in between. The CDR3 sequence: CASTNRVYGYTF. The CDR3, as DNA: TGTGCCAGCACAAACAGGGTATATGGCTACACCTTC.

The chain uses TRBV9 and TRBJ2-1; D is unclear. V dropped 2 bases and J dropped 5 bases, with 8 bases sitting between them. Germline V gene lookup returns CDR1 SGDLS and CDR2 YYNGEE. The CDR3 is 13 residues long. The DNA of the CDR3 is TGTGCCAGCAGCGTCGGAGCAGACAATGAGCAGTTCTTC. Translating it yields CASSVGADNEQFF. The whole variable domain, remainder taken from reference TRBV9 and TRBJ2-1, is DSGVTQTPKHLITATGQRVTLRCSPRSGDLSVYWYQQSLDQGLQFLIQYYNGEERAKGNILERFSAQQFPDLHSELNLSSLELGDSALYFCASSVGADNEQFFGPGTRLTVL.

The V call is TRBV19, the J call TRBJ1-2; the match to TRBD1 covers 9 bases. Per the germline V gene, CDR1 is LNHDA and CDR2 is SQIVND (reference sequence). The CDR3 spans 16 residues. The junction had 7 bases not matched to a gene; V was cut back by 1 base and J by 4 bases. Here the CDR3 reads CASSIVGTGSLYGYTF. CDR3 in DNA: TGTGCCAGTAGTATAGTGGGGACAGGGTCGCTCTATGGCTACACCTTC.

The rearrangement links TRBV5-1 to TRBJ2-3, with D tentatively TRBD2 (6 bases). Per germline, CDR1 SGHRS and CDR2 YFSETQ. The CDR3 sequence is 16 residues long. Trimming removed 3 bases from V and 2 bases from J, with 16 bases in between. The CDR3 sequence is CASSSGSVTNTDTQYF. The DNA of the CDR3 is TGCGCCAGCAGCTCCGGGAGCGTTACAAACACAGATACGCAGTATTTT.

CDR3 amino acids: CASREGQPYNSPLHF. The CDR3 DNA reads as TGTGCCAGCAGGGAGGGACAGCCCTATAATTCACCCCTCCACTTT. The chain employs TRBV2 and TRBJ1-6; 7 positions agree with TRBD1. Germline V gene data show CDR1 as SNHLY and CDR2 as FYNNEI. Trimming took 6 bases from V and 2 from J; bases not matched to a gene: 4. The CDR3 extends over 15 amino acids.

V gene TRBV7-9 combines with J gene TRBJ2-3, with D hard to call. CDR1 is SEHNR and CDR2 is FQNEAQ in the germline V gene (reference sequence). The CDR3 length is 14 residues. V lost 5 bases and J lost 4, with 13 bases in between. The CDR3 is CASSPRGVADTQYF. CDR3 coding DNA: TGTGCCAGCAGCCCCCGCGGCGTGGCAGATACGCAGTATTTT.

V usage is TRBV6-5 and J usage is TRBJ1-2, with 9 bases matching TRBD1. With 7 bases clipped from V and 7 bases from J, the junction kept 10 bases outside the gene matches. This CDR3 region has 14 residues. Germline V gene data show CDR1 as MNHEY and CDR2 as SVGAGI. CDR3 region: CASNPTGGYGGYTF. The DNA for the CDR3 is TGTGCCAGCAACCCGACAGGGGGATATGGTGGCTACACCTTC.

This rearrangement joins TRBV29-1 to TRBJ1-2; TRBD1 might be the D (6 bases). The V end was cut by 3 bases, the J end by 7 bases, with 12 bases between. This CDR3 comprises 12 residues. Germline V gene data show CDR1 as SQVTM and CDR2 as ANQGSEA. The CDR3 sequence is CSVEVQGPGYTF. CDR3 in DNA: TGCAGCGTTGAGGTACAGGGTCCTGGCTACACCTTC. Combining the CDR3 with reference TRBV29-1 and TRBJ1-2 gives the whole variable domain SAVISQKPSRDICQRGTSLTIQCQVDSQVTMMFWYRQQPGQSLTLIATANQGSEATYESGFVIDKFPISRPNLTFSTLTVSNMSPEDSSIYLCSVEVQGPGYTFGSGTRLTVV.

Notes on this clone: Other nucleotide sequences from this sample produce the same CDR3. This rearrangement joins TRBV18 to TRBJ2-2; 7 bases map to TRBD1. This CDR3 comprises 16 residues. Germline V gives CDR1 KGHSH, CDR2 LQKENI. V lost 1 base to trimming and J lost 1 base; unmatched junction nucleotides: 3. The CDR3 is CASSPQGARNTGELFF. CDR3 DNA sequence: TGTGCCAGCTCACCACAGGGGGCGAGGAACACCGGGGAGCTGTTTTTT.

The rearrangement links TRBV2 to TRBJ2-2; the match to TRBD2 covers 7 bases. The CDR3 length is 14 residues. With 5 bases clipped from V and 8 bases from J, the junction kept 8 bases outside the gene matches. In germline, CDR1 is SNHLY, CDR2 FYNNEI. The CDR3 here is CASSSQRGSGELFF. In nucleotides, the CDR3 is TGTGCCAGCAGTTCCCAGCGGGGATCAGGGGAGCTGTTTTTT.

The chain combines TRBV2 with TRBJ1-1, with TRBD1 as a possible D gene (6 bases). The V gene lost 8 bases and the J gene lost 1 base, with 14 bases spanning the gap. The CDR3 loop spans 14 amino acids. Germline values: CDR1 SNHLY, CDR2 FYNNEI. In nucleotides, the CDR3 is TGTGCCAGCCGCTGGACAGACAGGAACACTGAAGCTTTCTTT. Encoded protein: CASRWTDRNTEAFF.

V is TRBV2 and J is TRBJ1-3; a possible D gene is TRBD1 (6 bases). This CDR3 has 14 amino acids. Germline V gene sequence: CDR1 SNHLY, CDR2 FYNNEI. V was trimmed by 4 bases and J by 5 bases, leaving 12 bases between them. The CDR3 protein is CASSALDRRNTIYF. The DNA of the CDR3 is TGTGCCAGCAGTGCCCTGGACAGAAGAAACACCATATATTTT.

V and J are TRBV5-4 and TRBJ2-2, with D possibly TRBD1 on 7 matching bases. The V and J ends lost 4 bases and 3 bases respectively, with 13 bases between them. Germline V gene lookup returns CDR1 SGHNT and CDR2 YYREEE (reference sequence). The CDR3 is 15 residues long. The CDR3 loop reads CASSQGGRDTGELFF. In DNA form, the CDR3 reads TGTGCCAGCAGCCAGGGGGGTAGGGACACCGGGGAGCTGTTTTTT.

This chain joins TRBV6-2 or TRBV6-3 and TRBJ1-4; TRBD1 matches 8 bases. The trim removed 5 bases at V and 8 bases at J, leaving 4 bases unmatched. Germline V gene sequence: CDR1 MNHEY, CDR2 SVGEGT. This CDR3 contains 13 residues. CDR3 nucleotide sequence: TGTGCCAGCAGTCCCCGGACAGGGGAAAAACTGTTTTTT. It is translated as CASSPRTGEKLFF.

V gene TRBV10-1 combines with J gene TRBJ2-1, with 10 bases matching TRBD1. Trimming at V came to 6 bases and at J to 8 bases, leaving 10 bases not matched to a gene. The CDR3 is made up of 15 amino acids. CDR1 WNHNN and CDR2 SYGVQD come from the germline V gene (reference sequence). The CDR3 loop reads CASSAWTGGLDEQFF. CDR3 sequence (DNA): TGCGCCAGCAGCGCTTGGACAGGGGGTTTAGATGAGCAGTTCTTC.

V usage is TRBV5-4 and J usage is TRBJ2-7; tentative D call: TRBD2 (7 bases). The length of the CDR3 is 17 residues. Trimming pared 0 bases from V and 2 bases from J, leaving 18 bases between. Per germline, CDR1 SGHNT and CDR2 YYREEE (reference sequence). DNA of the CDR3: TGTGCCAGCAGCTTGGAAGGGAGGGGGGGCCTAACCTACGAGCAGTACTTC. Protein sequence: CASSLEGRGGLTYEQYF.